The 8 T cell receptor beta chains in this list originate from one sample, sequenced in a study of T cell responses to AZD1222 COVID-19 vaccine (dated by TCRdb to 2020 to 2022). Interpreted using the paper, the time point label stands for: baseline before first vaccination. In light of the paper, this sample's treatment or condition label describes: meningococcal conjugate vaccine given as trial control. Libraries came from the immunoSEQ multiplex PCR assay. TCRdb carries this immuneACCESS record with in-frame sequences only. Its versions omit some clonotypes, under half of them owing to an unresolved V gene in the studies checked, with the rest unexplained. The sample includes 130,000 or so clones, with 85% to 90% observed a single time. Roughly 10% of the sample is taken by the ten largest. Specimen: peripheral blood, collected on day 0 of MenACWY control vaccination. The source of these receptors is an adult in good health.

This clone was detected a few times. The V and J genes are TRBV20-1 and TRBJ2-1, with 10 bases lining up with TRBD2. Germline CDR1 and CDR2: DFQATT and SNEGSKA (reference sequence). The CDR3 is made up of 14 amino acids. The junction had 7 bases not matched to a gene; V was cut back by 3 bases and J by 8 bases. CDR3 residues: CSASPLAGDHEQFF. CDR3 bases: TGCAGTGCTAGTCCCCTAGCGGGAGACCATGAGCAGTTCTTC.

This chain links TRBV10-2 with TRBJ1-1; possible D gene TRBD1, 6 bases. V was clipped by 7 bases and J by 6 bases, with 18 bases between them. CDR3 length: 14 residues. The V gene's germline CDR1 is WSHSY and CDR2 SAAADI. CDR3 in DNA: TGCGCCAGCATGATGGGACCTGGGGGCCCTGAAGCTTTCTTT. It is translated as CASMMGPGGPEAFF.

The CDR3 DNA reads TGTGCCAGCAGTGTGACGGGGCTTGGGACTGAAGCTTTCTTT. Amino acids: CASSVTGLGTEAFF. The chain is built from TRBV2 and TRBJ1-1; TRBD1 is a possible D gene (5 bases). The germline V gene has CDR1 SNHLY and CDR2 FYNNEI. The CDR3 contains 14 residues. Deletions cut 4 bases from V and 5 bases from J, with 14 bases between.

This chain uses TRBV5-1 with TRBJ2-4, with D possibly matching TRBD2 (6 bases). With 3 bases removed from V and 8 bases from J, the gap between germline ends came to 15 bases. Germline CDR1 reads SGHRS; CDR2 reads YFSETQ. CDR3 length: 14 residues. CDR3 amino acids: CASSSGVTSDIQYF. The CDR3 DNA reads TGCGCCAGCAGCTCGGGAGTAACTAGTGACATTCAGTACTTC.

A few counts support this clone. The chain is built from TRBV6-2 or TRBV6-3 and TRBJ2-1; TRBD1 agrees at 8 bases. Unmatched junction bases numbered 5, after V lost 0 bases and J lost 7 bases. The CDR3 has 15 amino acids. The V gene's germline CDR1 is MNHEY and CDR2 SVGEGT. CDR3 DNA: TGTGCCAGCAGTTACTCGTCGACAGGGGATAATGAGCAGTTCTTC. This codes for CASSYSSTGDNEQFF.

The V gene is TRBV30, the J gene TRBJ1-1; D remains ambiguous. V lost 2 bases and J lost 8, with 18 bases in between. The CDR3 spans 14 residues. CDR1 is GTSNPN and CDR2 is SVGIG in the germline V gene (reference sequence). The CDR3 protein is CAWSSDFPMPEAFF. The CDR3 DNA sequence: TGTGCCTGGAGTTCCGATTTCCCGATGCCCGAAGCTTTCTTT.

This chain links TRBV6-5 with TRBJ2-7; 9 bases match TRBD2. Germline V gives CDR1 MNHEY, CDR2 SVGAGI. CDR3 length: 16 amino acids. Trimming removed 0 bases from V and 2 bases from J; junction bases left unmatched: 5. DNA for the CDR3: TGTGCCAGCAGTTACTCGGGGCTAGCGGGGACCTACGAGCAGTACTTC. Amino acids: CASSYSGLAGTYEQYF.

This clone was found a few times. The chain carries TRBV11-3 and TRBJ1-2, with D unclear. Germline V CDR1 and CDR2: SGHNT, YENEEA. V was cut by 6 bases and J by 1 base, with 9 bases left in between. CDR3 size: 13 residues. CDR3: CASSNSYNYGYTF. The CDR3 DNA sequence: TGTGCCAGCAGTAATAGTTATAACTATGGCTACACCTTC.